This entry describes one TCR beta chain. The data belong to a study of blood T cell repertoires in COVID-19. Looking at the study overall: The analysed material was cDNA or gDNA that came from T cells, B-cell-depleted T cells, or PBMCs.

The CDR3 loop spans 18 amino acids. The J segment lost 6 bases and the V segment lost 3 bases, leaving 20 bases of the junction unmatched. The germline V gene encodes CDR1 SGHNT and CDR2 YYREEE (reference sequence). The table came from immunoSEQ multiplex PCR; TCRdb's copy has only in-frame clones and leaves some out. The sample has approximately 330,000 clones; 87% are singletons. The sequenced sample consisted of peripheral blood. The chain has TRBV5-4 and TRBJ1-2, with 7 bases identical to TRBD1. The TCR originated in a man aged 25-45 years with COVID-19, enrolled during active disease. CDR3 protein: CASSSPPETYQGVNGYTF. The CDR3 bases are TGTGCCAGCAGCTCGCCCCCAGAAACTTACCAGGGGGTGAATGGCTACACCTTC.